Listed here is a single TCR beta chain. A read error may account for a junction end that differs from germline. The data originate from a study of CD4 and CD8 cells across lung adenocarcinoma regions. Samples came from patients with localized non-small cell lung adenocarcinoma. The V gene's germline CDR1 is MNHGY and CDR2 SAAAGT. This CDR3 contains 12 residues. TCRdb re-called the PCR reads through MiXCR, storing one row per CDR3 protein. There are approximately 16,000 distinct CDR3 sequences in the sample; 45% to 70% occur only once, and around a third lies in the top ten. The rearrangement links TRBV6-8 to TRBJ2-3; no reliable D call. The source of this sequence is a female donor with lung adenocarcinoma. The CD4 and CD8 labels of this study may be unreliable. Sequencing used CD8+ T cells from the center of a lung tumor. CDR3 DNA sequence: TGTGCCAGGGCCAGTGAGGCAGATACGCAGTACTTT. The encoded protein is CARASEADTQYF.